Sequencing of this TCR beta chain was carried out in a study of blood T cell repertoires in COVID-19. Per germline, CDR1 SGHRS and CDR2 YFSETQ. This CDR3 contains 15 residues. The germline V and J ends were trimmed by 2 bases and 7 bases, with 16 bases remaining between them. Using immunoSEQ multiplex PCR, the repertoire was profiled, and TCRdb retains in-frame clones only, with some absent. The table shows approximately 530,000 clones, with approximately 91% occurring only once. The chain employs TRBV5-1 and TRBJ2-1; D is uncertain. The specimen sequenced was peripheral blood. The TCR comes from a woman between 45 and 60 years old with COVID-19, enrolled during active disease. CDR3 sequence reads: CASSLQPGSWNEQFF. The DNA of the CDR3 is TGCGCCAGCAGCTTACAGCCAGGCTCATGGAATGAGCAGTTCTTC.